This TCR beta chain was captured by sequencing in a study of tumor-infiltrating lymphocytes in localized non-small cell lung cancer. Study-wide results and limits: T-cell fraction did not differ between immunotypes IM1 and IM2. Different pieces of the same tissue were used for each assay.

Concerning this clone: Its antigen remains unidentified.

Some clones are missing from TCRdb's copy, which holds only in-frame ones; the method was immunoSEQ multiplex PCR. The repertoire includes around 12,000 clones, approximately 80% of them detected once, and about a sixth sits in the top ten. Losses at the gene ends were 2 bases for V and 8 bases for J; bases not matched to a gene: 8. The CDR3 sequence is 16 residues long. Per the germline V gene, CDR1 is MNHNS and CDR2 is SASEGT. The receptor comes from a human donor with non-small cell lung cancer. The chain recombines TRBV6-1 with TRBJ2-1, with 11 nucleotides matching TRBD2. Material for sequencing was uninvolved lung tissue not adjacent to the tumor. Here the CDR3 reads CASSETSGSPYYEQFF. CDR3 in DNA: TGTGCCAGCAGTGAAACTAGCGGGAGCCCATATTATGAGCAGTTCTTC.